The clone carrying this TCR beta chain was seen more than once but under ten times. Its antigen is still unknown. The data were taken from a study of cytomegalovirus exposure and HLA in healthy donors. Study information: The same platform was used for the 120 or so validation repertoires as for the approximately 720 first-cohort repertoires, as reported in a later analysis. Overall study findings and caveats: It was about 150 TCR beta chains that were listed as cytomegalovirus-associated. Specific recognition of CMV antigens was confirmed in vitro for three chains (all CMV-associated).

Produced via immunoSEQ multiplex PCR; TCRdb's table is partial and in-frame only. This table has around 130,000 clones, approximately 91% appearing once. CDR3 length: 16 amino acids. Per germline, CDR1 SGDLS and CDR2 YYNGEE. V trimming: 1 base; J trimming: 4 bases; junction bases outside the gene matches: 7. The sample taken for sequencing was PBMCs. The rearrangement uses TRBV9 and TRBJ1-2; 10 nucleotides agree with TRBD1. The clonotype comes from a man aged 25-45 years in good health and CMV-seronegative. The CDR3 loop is CASSVRDRGSGYGYTF. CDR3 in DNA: TGTGCCAGCAGCGTACGGGACAGGGGCTCGGGCTATGGCTACACCTTC. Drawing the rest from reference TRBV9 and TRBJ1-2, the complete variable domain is DSGVTQTPKHLITATGQRVTLRCSPRSGDLSVYWYQQSLDQGLQFLIQYYNGEERAKGNILERFSAQQFPDLHSELNLSSLELGDSALYFCASSVRDRGSGYGYTFGSGTRLTVV.